The 16 T cell receptor beta chains presented below share a single source sample, sequenced in a study of regulatory T cells in long-lasting Graves disease. Time point indicated: newly diagnosed GD, antithyroid drugs for less than 3 months. Scientists built the TCR library using RNA that was extracted from PBMCs. The TCR beta library used iRepertoire HTBI primers with Arm-PCR amplification of CDR3. TCRdb passed the multiplex PCR reads through MiXCR, listing each CDR3 protein once. The data hold about 350,000 distinct CDR3 sequences, with under 20% observed a single time. This sample also belongs to another study, concerning T cells in Graves' hyperthyroidism and ophthalmopathy.

The sequencing here drew on peripheral blood mononuclear cells (PBMCs), taken at new diagnosis, from a patient treated with antithyroid drugs. The receptors derive from a young woman with Graves disease.

This chain uses TRBV4-1 with TRBJ2-1; TRBD2 matches 8 bases. This CDR3 spans 15 amino acids. Germline V lookup: CDR1 MGHRA, CDR2 YSYEKL. Unmatched junction bases numbered 7, after V lost 1 base and J lost 8 bases. The CDR3 reads CASSQGGGRTYEQFF. CDR3 in DNA: TGCGCCAGCAGCCAAGGCGGGGGGCGCACTTATGAGCAGTTCTTC.

This clonotype was observed many times. The chain links TRBV9 to TRBJ2-2, with 8 bases fitting TRBD2. V lost 3 bases, J lost 4 bases, and 8 bases stayed unmatched. The length of the CDR3 is 16 residues. Looked up from germline, CDR1 is SGDLS and CDR2 is YYNGEE. CDR3 region: CASSAPGGPVTGELFF. Here the CDR3 DNA reads TGTGCCAGCAGCGCTCCGGGGGGGCCCGTCACCGGGGAGCTGTTTTTT.

This clonotype has ten or more counts. The V and J genes are TRBV28 and TRBJ2-7, with TRBD2 as a possible D gene (6 bases). Trimming left V 2 bases short and J 7 bases short, with 15 bases between. Looked up from germline, CDR1 is MDHEN and CDR2 is SYDVKM. The CDR3 spans 14 residues. In DNA form, the CDR3 reads TGTGCCAGCAGTTTAGCGGGGACCACGAGGGAGCAGTACTTC. Amino acid sequence: CASSLAGTTREQYF.

This clonotype showed up many times. The rearrangement joins TRBV27 to TRBJ1-5; D may be TRBD1 (5 bases). The CDR3 sequence is 15 residues long. Between the trimmed V and J ends, which lost 4 bases and 0 bases, there was a span of 10 bases. Per the germline V gene, CDR1 is MNHEY and CDR2 is SMNVEV (reference sequence). Written as DNA, the CDR3 is TGTGCCAGCAGTTCCGGGACGCTTAGCAATCAGCCCCAGCATTTT. Its translation is CASSSGTLSNQPQHF.

The chain uses TRBV2 and TRBJ1-4; 11 bases are a match to TRBD1. The CDR3 is 14 residues long. Germline CDR1 reads SNHLY; CDR2 reads FYNNEI. After removal of 4 bases from V and 7 bases from J, the junction contained 2 bases not matched to a gene. The CDR3 loop reads CASSGTGGSEKLFF. DNA of the CDR3: TGTGCCAGCAGTGGGACAGGGGGCAGTGAAAAACTGTTTTTT.

The chain uses TRBV7-6 and TRBJ2-5, with TRBD2 identical over 11 bases. The J segment lost 4 bases and the V segment lost 3 bases, leaving 1 base of the junction unmatched. Germline V gene lookup returns CDR1 SGHVS and CDR2 FNYEAQ. The CDR3 loop spans 14 amino acids. CDR3 in amino acids: CASSFLAGGETQYF. The CDR3 bases are TGTGCCAGCAGCTTTCTAGCGGGAGGAGAGACCCAGTACTTC.

This clonotype was seen at least ten times. This chain connects TRBV18 to TRBJ1-1; weak D call: TRBD1 (6 bases). Germline-derived CDR1 and CDR2 are KGHSH and LQKENI. The CDR3 has 12 amino acids. Trimming took off 5 bases at V and 7 bases at J, with 11 bases between the two ends. The CDR3 region is CASSSRGLEAFF. CDR3 sequence (DNA): TGTGCCAGCTCATCCAGGGGCCTTGAAGCTTTCTTT.

The V call is TRBV4-1, the J call TRBJ2-3, with a possible D match to TRBD2 (6 bases). Germline V gives CDR1 MGHRA, CDR2 YSYEKL. Trimming removed 1 base from V and 10 bases from J, with 27 bases in between. The CDR3 consists of 18 residues. The DNA for the CDR3 is TGCGCCAGCAGCCAAGGCCCGAAGACTAGGCTCCCAACCCCGTCGCAGTATTTT. Translating gives CASSQGPKTRLPTPSQYF.

This clonotype came up a few times. The chain employs TRBV7-3 and TRBJ1-4; possible D gene TRBD1, 6 bases. The CDR3 has 15 amino acids. The germline V gene has CDR1 SGHTA and CDR2 FQGTGA. V was trimmed by 3 bases and J by 8 bases, leaving 16 bases between them. This chain's CDR3 is CASSLTYRAGEKLFF. CDR3 DNA sequence: TGTGCCAGCAGCTTGACGTACAGGGCCGGAGAAAAACTGTTTTTT. Variable domain in full (rest from reference TRBV7-3 and TRBJ1-4): GAGVSQTPSNKVTEKGKYVELRCDPISGHTALYWYRQSLGQGPEFLIYFQGTGAADDSGLPNDRFFAVRPEGSVSTLKIQRTERGDSAVYLCASSLTYRAGEKLFFGSGTQLSVL.

This clonotype was seen repeatedly, ten times or more. The V call is TRBV27, the J call TRBJ2-2; 7 bases fit TRBD2. Per the germline V gene, CDR1 is MNHEY and CDR2 is SMNVEV (reference sequence). J was trimmed by 3 bases and V by 5 bases; bases with no gene match: 6. The CDR3 is 15 residues long. The DNA for the CDR3 is TGTGCCAGCAGTCTGACTAGCTTATACACCGGGGAGCTGTTTTTT. This translates into CASSLTSLYTGELFF.

This clonotype has at least ten counts. This sequence joins TRBV6-1 and TRBJ1-5; D is unresolved. The CDR3 contains 16 residues. V lost 6 bases to trimming and J lost 1 base, with 16 bases between them. The germline V gene has CDR1 MNHNS and CDR2 SASEGT. CDR3 amino acids: CASSPPLKRSNQPQHF. Written as DNA, the CDR3 is TGTGCCAGCAGCCCCCCTCTGAAAAGGAGCAATCAGCCCCAGCATTTT.

This clonotype was seen many times. The chain recombines TRBV20-1 with TRBJ1-5; the D is unclear. There are 12 residues in the CDR3. Germline values: CDR1 DFQATT, CDR2 SNEGSKA (reference sequence). Trimming pared 3 bases from V and 2 bases from J, leaving 5 bases between. The CDR3 sequence: CSASQGNQPQHF. Here the CDR3 DNA reads TGCAGTGCTAGTCAGGGCAATCAGCCCCAGCATTTT.

Notes on this clonotype: A much larger clone is a single base away; this may be a read error. Since no conserved phenylalanine or tryptophan closes the CDR3, a read error is the likely cause. The chain recombines TRBV14 with TRBJ2-5; 8 positions agree with TRBD1. The CDR3 covers 16 residues. Germline V CDR1 and CDR2: SGHDN, FVKESK. Germline trimming cut 0 bases from V and 5 bases from J; bases unmatched to any gene: 8. The CDR3 DNA follows: TGTGCCAGCAGCCAAGACCTCAGGGGGCTCGGGGAGACCCAGTACTCC. Protein product: CASSQDLRGLGETQYS.

This clonotype was seen many times. The rearrangement uses TRBV20-1 and TRBJ2-1; TRBD2 matches at 8 bases. CDR3 length: 15 amino acids. The ends lost 0 bases at V and 1 base at J; junction bases unmatched: 2. Germline lookup yields CDR1 DFQATT and CDR2 SNEGSKA (reference sequence). For the CDR3, the DNA is TGCAGTGCTAGAGAACGGGAGGGGTCCTACAATGAGCAGTTCTTC. This sequence encodes CSAREREGSYNEQFF.

The rearrangement joins TRBV10-1 to TRBJ1-6; TRBD1 is a possible D gene (5 bases). Looked up from germline, CDR1 is WNHNN and CDR2 is SYGVQD (reference sequence). Deletions cut 4 bases from V and 7 bases from J, with 23 bases between. The CDR3 length is 18 residues. The CDR3 nucleotides are TGCGCCAGCAGTGTTCCGGGACGTAATCGACCTTCCAATTCACCCCTCCACTTT. This translates into CASSVPGRNRPSNSPLHF.

At least ten counts were recorded for this clonotype. The rearrangement links TRBV10-1 to TRBJ2-5; perhaps TRBD2 as D (6 bases). The CDR3 is made up of 13 amino acids. The V and J ends lost 2 bases and 2 bases respectively, with 6 bases between them. The germline gives CDR1 WNHNN, CDR2 SYGVQD (reference sequence). The CDR3 spells CASSEGGQETQYF. CDR3 bases: TGCGCCAGCAGTGAGGGAGGGCAAGAGACCCAGTACTTC.